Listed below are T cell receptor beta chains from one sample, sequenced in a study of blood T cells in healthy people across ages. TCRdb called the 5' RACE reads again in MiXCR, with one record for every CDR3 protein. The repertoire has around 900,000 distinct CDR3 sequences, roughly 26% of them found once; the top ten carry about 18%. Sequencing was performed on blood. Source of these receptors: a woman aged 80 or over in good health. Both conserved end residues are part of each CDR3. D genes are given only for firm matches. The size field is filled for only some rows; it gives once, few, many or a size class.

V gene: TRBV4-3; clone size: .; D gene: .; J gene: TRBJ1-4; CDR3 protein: CASSQEWAGPRKLFF; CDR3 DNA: TGCGCCAGCAGCCAAGAATGGGCAGGGCCCAGAAAACTGTTTTTT
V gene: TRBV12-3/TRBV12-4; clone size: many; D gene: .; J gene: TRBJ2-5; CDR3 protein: CASSPQGQETQYF; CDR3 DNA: TGTGCCAGCAGTCCCCAGGGGCAAGAGACCCAGTACTTC
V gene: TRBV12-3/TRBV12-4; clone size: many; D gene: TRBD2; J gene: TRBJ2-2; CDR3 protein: CASSLSGGRGTGELFF; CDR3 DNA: TGTGCCAGCAGTCTGAGCGGGGGTCGGGGCACCGGGGAGCTGTTTTTT
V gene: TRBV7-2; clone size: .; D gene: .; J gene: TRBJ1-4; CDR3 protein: CTSSLLTSTNEKLFF; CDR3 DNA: TGTACCAGCAGCTTATTGACTTCGACTAATGAAAAACTGTTTTTT
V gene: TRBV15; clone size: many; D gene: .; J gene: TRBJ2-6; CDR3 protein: CATSRDDRGSGANVLTF; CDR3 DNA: TGTGCCACCAGCAGAGACGACCGGGGCTCTGGGGCCAACGTCCTGACTTTC
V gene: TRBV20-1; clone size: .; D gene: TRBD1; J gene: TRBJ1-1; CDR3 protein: CSAGQGGRTEAFF; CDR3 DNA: TGCAGTGCTGGACAGGGAGGGAGAACTGAAGCTTTCTTT
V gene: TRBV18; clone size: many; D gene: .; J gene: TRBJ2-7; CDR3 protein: CASSPASAYEQYF; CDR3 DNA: TGTGCCAGCTCACCGGCTAGCGCCTACGAGCAGTACTTC
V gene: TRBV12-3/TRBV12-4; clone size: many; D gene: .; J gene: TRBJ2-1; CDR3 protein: CASSFSGTRNGNEQFF; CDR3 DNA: TGTGCCAGCAGTTTCTCCGGGACCCGGAACGGGAATGAGCAGTTCTTC
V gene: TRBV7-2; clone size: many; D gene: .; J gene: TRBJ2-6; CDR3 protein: CASSLGRFSGANVLTF; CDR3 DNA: TGTGCCAGCAGCTTAGGTCGGTTCTCTGGGGCCAACGTCCTGACTTTC
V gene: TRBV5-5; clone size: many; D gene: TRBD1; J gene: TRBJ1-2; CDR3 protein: CASSLSPETGRGYTF; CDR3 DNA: TGTGCCAGCAGCTTGTCACCTGAGACAGGGCGAGGCTACACCTTC
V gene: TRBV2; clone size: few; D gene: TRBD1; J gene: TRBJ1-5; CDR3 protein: CASRETGGRNQPQHF; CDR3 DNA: TGTGCCAGCAGAGAGACAGGGGGTCGCAATCAGCCCCAGCATTTT
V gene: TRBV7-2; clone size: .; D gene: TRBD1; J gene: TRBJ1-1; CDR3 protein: CASSFHRGLNTEAFF; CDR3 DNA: TGTGCCAGCAGCTTTCACAGGGGGCTGAACACTGAAGCTTTCTTT
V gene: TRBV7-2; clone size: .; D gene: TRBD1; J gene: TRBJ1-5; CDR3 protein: CASSSHDRVFRNQPQHF; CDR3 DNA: TGTGCCAGCAGCTCTCATGACAGGGTGTTTCGCAATCAGCCCCAGCATTTT
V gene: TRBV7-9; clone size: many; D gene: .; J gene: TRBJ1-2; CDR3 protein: CASSLDSGGGYTF; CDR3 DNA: TGTGCCAGCAGCTTAGACAGTGGGGGCGGCTACACCTTC
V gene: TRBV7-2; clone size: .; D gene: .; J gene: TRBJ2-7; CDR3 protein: CASRGWTENNEQYF; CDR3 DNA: TGTGCCAGCAGGGGGTGGACAGAAAACAATGAGCAGTACTTC
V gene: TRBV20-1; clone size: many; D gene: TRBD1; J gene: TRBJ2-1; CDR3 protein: CSARDPSGGSYNEQFF; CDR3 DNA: TGCAGTGCTAGAGATCCGTCAGGGGGCTCCTACAATGAGCAGTTCTTC
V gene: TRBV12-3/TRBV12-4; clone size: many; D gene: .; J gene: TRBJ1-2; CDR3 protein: CASSSLSAGGYTF; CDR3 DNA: TGTGCCAGCAGTTCGCTCTCGGCGGGAGGCTACACCTTC
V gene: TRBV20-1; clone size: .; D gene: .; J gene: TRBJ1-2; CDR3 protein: CSARGHGTHPYGYTF; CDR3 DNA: TGCAGTGCTAGGGGGCACGGCACCCACCCTTATGGCTACACCTTC
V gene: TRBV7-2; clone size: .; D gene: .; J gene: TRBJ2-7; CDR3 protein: CASNISGAVSYEQYF; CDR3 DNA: TGTGCCAGCAACATATCGGGGGCGGTCTCCTACGAGCAGTACTTC
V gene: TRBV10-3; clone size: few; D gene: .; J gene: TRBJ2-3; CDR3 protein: CAISGPTGTLTDTQYF; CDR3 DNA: TGTGCCATCAGTGGGCCGACAGGCACACTAACAGATACGCAGTATTTT
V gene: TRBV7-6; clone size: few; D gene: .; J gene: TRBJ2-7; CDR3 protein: CASSTSQGNEQYF; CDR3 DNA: TGTGCCAGCAGCACGTCACAGGGAAACGAGCAGTACTTC
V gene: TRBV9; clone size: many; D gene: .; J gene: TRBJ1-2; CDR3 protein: CASSPGPSYTF; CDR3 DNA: TGTGCCAGCAGCCCCGGGCCCAGCTACACCTTC
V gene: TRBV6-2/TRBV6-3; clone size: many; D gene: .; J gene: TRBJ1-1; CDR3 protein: CASGQDVEAFF; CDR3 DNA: TGTGCCAGCGGTCAAGACGTCGAAGCTTTCTTT
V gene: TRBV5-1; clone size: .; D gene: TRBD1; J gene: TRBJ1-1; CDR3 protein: CASSPGDRDTEAFF; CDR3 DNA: TGCGCCAGCAGCCCCGGGGACAGGGACACTGAAGCTTTCTTT
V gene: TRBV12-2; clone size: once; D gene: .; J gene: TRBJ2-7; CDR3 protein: CASRHRLVNAYEQYF; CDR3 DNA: TGTGCAAGTCGACACAGACTAGTAAATGCCTACGAGCAGTACTTC
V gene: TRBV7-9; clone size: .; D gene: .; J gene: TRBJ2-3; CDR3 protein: CVSSLAGPGTQYF; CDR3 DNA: TGTGTCAGCAGCTTAGCAGGGCCCGGTACGCAGTATTTT
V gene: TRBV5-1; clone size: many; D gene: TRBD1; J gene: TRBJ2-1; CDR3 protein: CASSPLDRMGEQFF; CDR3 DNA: TGCGCCAGCAGCCCGCTGGACAGGATGGGCGAGCAGTTCTTC
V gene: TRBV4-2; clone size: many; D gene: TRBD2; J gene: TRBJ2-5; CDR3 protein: CASSPLAGGLETQYF; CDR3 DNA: TGTGCCAGCAGCCCATTAGCGGGGGGGCTGGAGACCCAGTACTTC
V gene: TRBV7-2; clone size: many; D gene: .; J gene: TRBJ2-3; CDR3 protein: CASEQGTDTQYF; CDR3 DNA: TGTGCCAGCGAGCAGGGGACAGATACGCAGTATTTT
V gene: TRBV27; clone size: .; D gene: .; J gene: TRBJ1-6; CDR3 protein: CASSSWDLSSYNSPLHF; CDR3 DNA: TGTGCCAGCAGTTCGTGGGACTTGAGCTCCTATAATTCACCCCTCCACTTT
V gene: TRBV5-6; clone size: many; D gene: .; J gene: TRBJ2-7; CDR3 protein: CAIRGQGRTYEQYF; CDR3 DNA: TGTGCCATCCGTGGGCAAGGGAGAACCTACGAGCAGTACTTC
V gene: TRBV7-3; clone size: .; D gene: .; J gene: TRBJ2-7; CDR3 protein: CASSSTGRDEQYF; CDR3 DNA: TGTGCCAGCAGCTCCACGGGGCGGGATGAGCAGTACTTC
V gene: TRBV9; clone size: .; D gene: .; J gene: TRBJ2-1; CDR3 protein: CASSIHWANNEQFF; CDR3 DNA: TGTGCCAGCAGCATTCACTGGGCCAACAATGAGCAGTTCTTC
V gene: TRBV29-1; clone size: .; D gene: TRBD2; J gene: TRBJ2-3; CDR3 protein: CSTGTSGGTDTQYF; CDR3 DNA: TGCAGCACAGGGACTAGCGGAGGCACAGATACGCAGTATTTT
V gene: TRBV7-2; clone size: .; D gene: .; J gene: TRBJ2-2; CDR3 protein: CASSPGTYETGEPFF; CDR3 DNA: TGTGCCAGCAGCCCCGGGACTTACGAAACCGGGGAGCCGTTTTTT
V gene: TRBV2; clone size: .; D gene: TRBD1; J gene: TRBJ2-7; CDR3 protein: CASSLPGQGIFMSYEQYF; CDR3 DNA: TGTGCCAGCAGTCTTCCGGGACAGGGAATTTTTATGTCCTACGAGCAGTACTTC
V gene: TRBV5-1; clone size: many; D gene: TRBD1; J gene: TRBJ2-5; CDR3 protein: CASSSQGQKETQYF; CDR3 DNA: TGCGCCAGCAGCTCACAGGGACAGAAGGAGACCCAGTACTTC
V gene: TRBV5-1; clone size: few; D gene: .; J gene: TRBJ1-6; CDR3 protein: CASSLAMSSYNSPLHF; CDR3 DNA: TGCGCCAGCAGCTTGGCTATGAGCTCCTATAATTCACCCCTCCACTTT
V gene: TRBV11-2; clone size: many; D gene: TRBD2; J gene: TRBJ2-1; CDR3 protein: CASSPPGLAGTRFF; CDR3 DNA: TGTGCCAGCAGCCCACCGGGACTAGCGGGGACGAGGTTCTTC
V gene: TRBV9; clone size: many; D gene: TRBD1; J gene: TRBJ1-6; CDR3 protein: CASRPGTENSPLHF; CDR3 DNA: TGTGCCAGTCGCCCCGGGACAGAGAATTCACCCCTCCACTTT
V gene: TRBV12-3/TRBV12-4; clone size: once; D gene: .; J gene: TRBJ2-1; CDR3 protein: CASSFRDAGYNEQFF; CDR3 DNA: TGTGCCAGCAGTTTTCGGGACGCCGGATACAATGAGCAGTTCTTC
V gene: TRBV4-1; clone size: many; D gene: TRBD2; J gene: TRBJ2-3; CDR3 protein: CASSLRAGAKDTQYF; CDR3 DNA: TGCGCCAGCAGCCTCCGAGCGGGGGCTAAAGATACGCAGTATTTT
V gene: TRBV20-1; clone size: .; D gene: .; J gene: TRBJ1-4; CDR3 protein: CSANSRGISNEKRFF; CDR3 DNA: TGCAGTGCTAATAGTCGCGGGATATCTAATGAAAAACGGTTTTTT